This is a list of T cell receptor beta chains from one sample in a study of shared clonotypes between healthy human individuals. This table comes from immunoSEQ multiplex PCR, and its TCRdb copy is limited to in-frame clones, with some not included. This table has about 2.1 million clones, about 93% appearing once. Material: naive CD8+ T cells from PBMCs. These receptors all come from a man younger than 30 in good health. Some clones in this sample may be carry-over from other donors' samples. CDR3s include the opening cysteine and the closing phenylalanine or tryptophan. A D gene is named only where the DNA matches it firmly. Clone size, where shown, is once, few, many, or a class for clones that have expanded.

J: TRBJ2-3; V: TRBV7-8; size: NA; D: TRBD2; CDR3: CASSPRTSGSTDTQYF; DNA: TGTGCCAGCAGCCCCCGGACTAGCGGTAGCACAGATACGCAGTATTTT
J: TRBJ1-5; V: TRBV25-1; size: NA; D: NA; CDR3: CASSEAGGFSQPQHF; DNA: TGTGCCAGCAGTGAGGCGGGAGGGTTTAGTCAGCCCCAGCATTTT
J: TRBJ1-2; V: TRBV7-8; size: NA; D: NA; CDR3: CASSLGWHPGYTF; DNA: TGTGCCAGCAGCTTAGGTTGGCACCCCGGCTACACCTTC
J: TRBJ2-7; V: TRBV28; size: NA; D: TRBD1; CDR3: CASSLTGGSYEQYF; DNA: TGTGCCAGCAGTCTGACAGGGGGCTCCTACGAGCAGTACTTC
J: TRBJ2-7; V: TRBV7-2; size: NA; D: TRBD1; CDR3: CASSTWTGLDEQYF; DNA: TGTGCCAGCAGCACCTGGACAGGGCTCGACGAGCAGTACTTC
J: TRBJ2-7; V: TRBV7-9; size: NA; D: NA; CDR3: CASSLGVSGYEQYF; DNA: TGTGCCAGCAGCTTAGGGGTCAGCGGGTACGAGCAGTACTTC
J: TRBJ2-5; V: TRBV15; size: NA; D: NA; CDR3: CATSPQRGEGLQETQYF; DNA: TGTGCCACCAGCCCTCAGAGGGGGGAGGGCCTCCAAGAGACCCAGTACTTC
J: TRBJ2-1; V: TRBV6-4; size: NA; D: TRBD2; CDR3: CASSERSGRVGNEQFF; DNA: TGTGCCAGCAGTGAACGTAGCGGGAGGGTCGGGAATGAGCAGTTCTTC
J: TRBJ1-1; V: TRBV19; size: NA; D: NA; CDR3: CASSPDRTMMNTEAFF; DNA: TGTGCCAGTAGTCCAGACAGGACAATGATGAACACTGAAGCTTTCTTT
J: TRBJ2-7; V: TRBV7-2; size: NA; D: TRBD1; CDR3: CASSLKGQGPTYEQYF; DNA: TGTGCCAGCAGCTTAAAGGGACAGGGCCCCACCTACGAGCAGTACTTC
J: TRBJ1-2; V: TRBV7-8; size: NA; D: NA; CDR3: CASSLSGVYGYTF; DNA: TGTGCCAGCAGCTTGTCAGGGGTCTATGGCTACACCTTC
J: TRBJ2-3; V: TRBV6-4; size: NA; D: TRBD2; CDR3: CASSEKAGREQRRTDTQYF; DNA: TGTGCCAGCAGTGAGAAGGCTGGGAGGGAGCAACGGCGCACAGATACGCAGTATTTT
J: TRBJ2-2; V: TRBV11-2; size: NA; D: TRBD2; CDR3: CASSLSGTSGVGELFF; DNA: TGTGCCAGCAGTCTTAGCGGGACCAGCGGGGTCGGGGAGCTGTTTTTT
J: TRBJ1-3; V: TRBV7-9; size: once; D: NA; CDR3: CAGGAGNTIYF; DNA: TGTGCCGGGGGGGCTGGAAACACCATATATTTT
J: TRBJ2-1; V: TRBV27; size: NA; D: NA; CDR3: CASRQLGRGAYNEQFF; DNA: TGTGCCAGCAGACAGCTCGGGAGAGGGGCCTACAATGAGCAGTTCTTC
J: TRBJ2-7; V: TRBV5-6; size: NA; D: NA; CDR3: CASSLGGPRSSYEQYF; DNA: TGTGCCAGCAGCTTAGGCGGGCCGAGGAGCTCCTACGAGCAGTACTTC
J: TRBJ2-7; V: TRBV6-5; size: NA; D: NA; CDR3: CASSYAGEQYF; DNA: TGTGCCAGCAGCTACGCCGGGGAGCAGTACTTC
J: TRBJ1-1; V: TRBV5-1; size: NA; D: NA; CDR3: CASSLSRGQNTEAFF; DNA: TGCGCCAGCAGCTTGTCGAGGGGACAGAACACTGAAGCTTTCTTT
J: TRBJ2-3; V: TRBV11-2; size: NA; D: NA; CDR3: CASSYDRSRKDTQYF; DNA: TGTGCCAGCAGCTACGACAGGTCCCGTAAAGATACGCAGTATTTT
J: TRBJ2-3; V: TRBV27; size: NA; D: TRBD1; CDR3: CASQAGGTTDTQYF; DNA: TGTGCCAGCCAAGCAGGGGGCACCACAGATACGCAGTATTTT
J: TRBJ1-5; V: TRBV7-8; size: NA; D: NA; CDR3: CASSLYGTPISHFSNQPQHF; DNA: TGTGCCAGCAGCTTATATGGGACACCGATTTCCCATTTTAGCAATCAGCCCCAGCATTTT
J: TRBJ1-5; V: TRBV28; size: NA; D: NA; CDR3: CASSELNTGLQPQHF; DNA: TGTGCCAGCAGTGAACTTAATACAGGTCTTCAGCCCCAGCATTTT
J: TRBJ1-4; V: TRBV27; size: NA; D: TRBD1; CDR3: CASSMTGGVEKLFF; DNA: TGTGCCAGCAGTATGACAGGGGGCGTTGAAAAACTGTTTTTT
J: TRBJ1-5; V: TRBV27; size: few; D: TRBD1; CDR3: CASSVGQGGNQPQHF; DNA: TGTGCCAGCAGTGTAGGACAGGGCGGCAATCAGCCCCAGCATTTT
J: TRBJ2-2; V: TRBV6-1; size: NA; D: TRBD2; CDR3: CASSGSRWRESTGELFF; DNA: TGTGCCAGCAGTGGATCCCGCTGGCGGGAGTCCACCGGGGAGCTGTTTTTT
J: TRBJ2-7; V: TRBV7-9; size: NA; D: NA; CDR3: CASSPWDDYEQYF; DNA: TGTGCCAGCAGCCCTTGGGACGATTACGAGCAGTACTTC
J: TRBJ2-7; V: TRBV7-2; size: NA; D: NA; CDR3: CASSLRTGEQYF; DNA: TGTGCCAGCAGCTTAAGAACGGGCGAGCAGTACTTC
J: TRBJ2-1; V: TRBV7-6; size: NA; D: NA; CDR3: CASSWGSGEQFF; DNA: TGTGCCAGCAGCTGGGGTAGCGGAGAGCAGTTCTTC
J: TRBJ2-7; V: TRBV27; size: NA; D: TRBD1; CDR3: CASSPSGTGFHEQYF; DNA: TGTGCCAGCAGCCCTTCGGGGACAGGGTTCCACGAGCAGTACTTC
J: TRBJ2-4; V: TRBV28; size: NA; D: TRBD1; CDR3: CASSQTGEKYIQYF; DNA: TGTGCCAGCAGTCAGACAGGGGAGAAATACATTCAGTACTTC
J: TRBJ2-7; V: TRBV19; size: NA; D: NA; CDR3: CASQSGMSYEQYF; DNA: TGTGCCAGCCAATCAGGGATGAGCTACGAGCAGTACTTC
J: TRBJ1-1; V: TRBV2; size: NA; D: NA; CDR3: CASSELIMNTEAFF; DNA: TGTGCCAGCAGTGAGTTGATAATGAACACTGAAGCTTTCTTT
J: TRBJ2-7; V: TRBV13; size: NA; D: TRBD2; CDR3: CASSFTSGSFYEQYF; DNA: TGTGCCAGCAGCTTTACTAGCGGGAGTTTCTACGAGCAGTACTTC
J: TRBJ1-1; V: TRBV4-1; size: NA; D: TRBD1; CDR3: CASSHTTGLNTEAFF; DNA: TGCGCCAGCAGCCACACGACAGGGCTCAACACTGAAGCTTTCTTT
J: TRBJ2-1; V: TRBV9; size: NA; D: NA; CDR3: CASSVEREQFF; DNA: TGTGCCAGCAGCGTAGAGCGGGAGCAGTTCTTC
J: TRBJ1-4; V: TRBV6-6; size: NA; D: NA; CDR3: CASSYGVSTNEKLFF; DNA: TGTGCCAGCAGTTACGGCGTTTCAACTAATGAAAAACTGTTTTTT
J: TRBJ2-1; V: TRBV27; size: NA; D: TRBD2; CDR3: CASSTAGGLNEQFF; DNA: TGTGCCAGCAGTACAGCGGGGGGCCTCAATGAGCAGTTCTTC
J: TRBJ2-1; V: TRBV4-2; size: NA; D: TRBD2; CDR3: CASSHPPGRGAGAYNEQFF; DNA: TGTGCCAGCAGCCATCCCCCGGGGAGAGGGGCGGGGGCCTACAATGAGCAGTTCTTC
J: TRBJ2-7; V: TRBV7-9; size: NA; D: TRBD2; CDR3: CASSEEASGDEQYF; DNA: TGTGCCAGCAGCGAGGAGGCTAGCGGTGACGAGCAGTACTTC
J: TRBJ2-7; V: TRBV9; size: NA; D: TRBD1; CDR3: CASSIRDRGSEQYF; DNA: TGTGCCAGCAGCATCCGGGACAGGGGATCCGAGCAGTACTTC
J: TRBJ2-1; V: TRBV6-6; size: once; D: NA; CDR3: CASSYTYGQSYNGQFF; DNA: TGTGCCAGCAGTTACACCTATGGACAGAGTTACAATGGGCAGTTCTTC
J: TRBJ2-3; V: TRBV19; size: once; D: TRBD2; CDR3: CASTPREGYSTDTQYF; DNA: TGTGCCAGTACCCCGCGGGAGGGATATAGCACAGATACGCAGTATTTT
J: TRBJ2-1; V: TRBV19; size: NA; D: NA; CDR3: CASSWDGSSYNEQFF; DNA: TGTGCCAGTAGCTGGGACGGGAGCTCCTACAATGAGCAGTTCTTC
J: TRBJ1-4; V: TRBV15; size: once; D: NA; CDR3: CATSGVLGEKLFF; DNA: TGTGCCACCAGCGGGGTGTTGGGGGAAAAACTGTTTTTT
J: TRBJ2-3; V: TRBV7-8; size: NA; D: NA; CDR3: CASSLVGGSTDTQYF; DNA: TGTGCCAGCAGCTTAGTAGGAGGAAGCACAGATACGCAGTATTTT
J: TRBJ2-3; V: TRBV5-6; size: NA; D: NA; CDR3: CASSLNRGRAAQYF; DNA: TGTGCCAGCAGCTTGAACCGTGGGCGGGCCGCTCAATATTTT
J: TRBJ1-2; V: TRBV19; size: NA; D: NA; CDR3: CASSIQHNNYGYTF; DNA: TGTGCCAGTAGTATTCAGCATAACAACTATGGCTACACCTTC
J: TRBJ2-5; V: TRBV7-9; size: once; D: NA; CDR3: CASRGLRETQYF; DNA: TGTGCCAGCAGGGGACTTCGGGAGACCCAGTACTTC
J: TRBJ2-7; V: TRBV4-3; size: once; D: NA; CDR3: CASSQDLGSVGDYEQYF; DNA: TGCGCCAGCAGCCAAGATCTAGGGTCGGTAGGAGACTACGAGCAGTACTTC
J: TRBJ2-2; V: TRBV6-5; size: NA; D: NA; CDR3: CASRPTGEGGELFF; DNA: TGTGCCAGCAGGCCCACAGGGGAGGGCGGGGAGCTGTTTTTT
J: TRBJ1-2; V: TRBV7-8; size: NA; D: TRBD1; CDR3: CASSLDQGADDTF; DNA: TGTGCCAGCAGCTTAGATCAGGGGGCGGACGACACCTTC
J: TRBJ2-3; V: TRBV11-3; size: NA; D: NA; CDR3: CASSSNTGDTQYF; DNA: TGTGCCAGCAGCTCGAATACTGGCGATACGCAGTATTTT
J: TRBJ2-7; V: TRBV11-2; size: NA; D: TRBD1; CDR3: CASSSFRDRSYEQYF; DNA: TGTGCCAGCAGCTCTTTCCGGGACAGATCCTACGAGCAGTACTTC
J: TRBJ2-2; V: TRBV6-5; size: NA; D: NA; CDR3: CASRWTFTGELFF; DNA: TGTGCCAGCAGATGGACCTTCACCGGGGAGCTGTTTTTT
J: TRBJ1-1; V: TRBV2; size: NA; D: NA; CDR3: CASSGSVRAYTEAFF; DNA: TGTGCCAGCAGCGGCTCGGTCAGGGCTTACACTGAAGCTTTCTTT
J: TRBJ2-4; V: TRBV7-9; size: once; D: TRBD2; CDR3: CASSQGLAGGSQYF; DNA: TGTGCCAGCAGCCAAGGACTAGCGGGAGGCTCTCAGTACTTC
J: TRBJ1-2; V: TRBV9; size: NA; D: NA; CDR3: CASSLLTGRHYGYTF; DNA: TGTGCCAGCAGCTTGTTGACAGGACGCCACTATGGCTACACCTTC
J: TRBJ2-7; V: TRBV9; size: NA; D: NA; CDR3: CASSSQDTQPSYEQYF; DNA: TGTGCCAGCAGCTCTCAGGACACCCAACCCTCCTACGAGCAGTACTTC
J: TRBJ2-1; V: TRBV27; size: NA; D: TRBD2; CDR3: CASRPGLAGNEQFF; DNA: TGTGCCAGCCGCCCGGGACTAGCGGGAAATGAGCAGTTCTTC